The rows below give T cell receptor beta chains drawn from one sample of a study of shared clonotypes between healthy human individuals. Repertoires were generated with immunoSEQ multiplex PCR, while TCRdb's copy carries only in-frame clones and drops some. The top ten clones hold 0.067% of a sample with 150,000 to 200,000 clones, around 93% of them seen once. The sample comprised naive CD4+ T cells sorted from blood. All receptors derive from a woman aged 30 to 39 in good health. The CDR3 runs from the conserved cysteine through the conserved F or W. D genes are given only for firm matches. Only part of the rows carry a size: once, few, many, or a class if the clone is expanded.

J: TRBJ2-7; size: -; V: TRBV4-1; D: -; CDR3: CASSQDKGNLANEQYF; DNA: TGCGCCAGCAGCCAAGATAAGGGTAATCTCGCGAACGAGCAGTACTTC
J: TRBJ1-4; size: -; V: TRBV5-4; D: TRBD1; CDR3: CASSLDRGSEKLFF; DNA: TGTGCCAGCAGCCTTGACAGGGGAAGTGAAAAACTGTTTTTT
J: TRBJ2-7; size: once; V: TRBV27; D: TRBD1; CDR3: CASSISTGTYEQYF; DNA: TGTGCCAGCAGTATCTCGACAGGGACCTACGAGCAGTACTTC
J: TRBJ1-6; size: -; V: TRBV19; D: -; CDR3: CASSPDNSPLHF; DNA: TGTGCCAGTAGTCCAGACAATTCACCCCTCCACTTT
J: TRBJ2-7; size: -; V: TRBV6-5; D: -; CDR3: CASSYNRQTEQYF; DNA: TGTGCCAGCAGTTACAACCGACAGACCGAGCAGTACTTC
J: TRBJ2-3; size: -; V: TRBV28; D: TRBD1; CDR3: CASRGTVSTDTQYF; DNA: TGTGCCAGCAGAGGGACAGTTAGCACAGATACGCAGTATTTT
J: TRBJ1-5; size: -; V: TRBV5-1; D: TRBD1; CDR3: CASRWDSNQPQHF; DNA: TGCGCCAGCAGGTGGGACAGTAATCAGCCCCAGCATTTT
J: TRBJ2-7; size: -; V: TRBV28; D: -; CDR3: CASSRQREQYF; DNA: TGTGCCAGCAGCCGACAGCGCGAGCAGTACTTC
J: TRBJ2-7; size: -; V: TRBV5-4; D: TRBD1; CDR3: CASSPKQGNTYEQYF; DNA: TGTGCCAGCAGCCCAAAACAGGGGAATACCTACGAGCAGTACTTC
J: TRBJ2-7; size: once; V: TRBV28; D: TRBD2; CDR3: CASSITSGRRYEQYF; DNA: TGTGCCAGCAGTATAACTAGCGGGAGGAGGTACGAGCAGTACTTC
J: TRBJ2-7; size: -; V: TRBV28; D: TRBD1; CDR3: CASRTGGRGEQYF; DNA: TGTGCCAGCAGGACAGGGGGCCGTGGAGAGCAGTACTTC
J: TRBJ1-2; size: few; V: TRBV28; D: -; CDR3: CASSGGGYTF; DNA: TGTGCCAGCAGCGGAGGAGGCTACACCTTC
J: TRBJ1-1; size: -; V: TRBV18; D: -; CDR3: CASSPRGDRDTEAFF; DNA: TGTGCCAGCTCACCTAGGGGGGATCGGGACACTGAAGCTTTCTTT
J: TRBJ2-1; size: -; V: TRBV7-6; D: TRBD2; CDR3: CASSLAPGLAGGSSYNEQFF; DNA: TGTGCCAGCAGCTTGGCTCCGGGACTAGCGGGAGGCAGCTCCTACAATGAGCAGTTCTTC
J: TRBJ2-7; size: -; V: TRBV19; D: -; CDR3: CATRSDPRNYEQYF; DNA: TGTGCCACCCGATCAGACCCTAGGAACTACGAGCAGTACTTC
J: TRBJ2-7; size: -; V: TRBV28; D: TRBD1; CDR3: CASSYTGTGGYEQYF; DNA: TGTGCCAGCAGTTACACTGGGACAGGGGGGTACGAGCAGTACTTC
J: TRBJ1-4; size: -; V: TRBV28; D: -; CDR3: CASLGRTAPGLFF; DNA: TGTGCCAGCTTAGGCCGGACGGCCCCGGGGTTGTTTTTT
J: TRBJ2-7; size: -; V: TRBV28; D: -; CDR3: CASSLASGPPPYEQYF; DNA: TGTGCCAGCAGTTTAGCGTCGGGACCTCCCCCCTACGAGCAGTACTTC
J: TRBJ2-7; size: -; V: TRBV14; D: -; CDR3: CASSRGEHYYEQYF; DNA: TGTGCCAGCAGCAGAGGGGAGCATTACTACGAGCAGTACTTC
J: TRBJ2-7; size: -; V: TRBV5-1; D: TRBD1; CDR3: CASSLGGTVDYEQYF; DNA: TGCGCCAGCAGCTTGGGGGGGACAGTGGACTACGAGCAGTACTTC
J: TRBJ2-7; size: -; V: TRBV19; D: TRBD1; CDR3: CASSNRDRDEQYF; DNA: TGTGCCAGTAGTAACCGGGACAGGGACGAGCAGTACTTC
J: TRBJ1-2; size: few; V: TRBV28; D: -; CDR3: CASTSAISGYGYTF; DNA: TGTGCCAGCACATCGGCGATATCAGGCTATGGCTACACCTTC
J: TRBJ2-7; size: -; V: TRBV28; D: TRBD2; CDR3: CASSLAGGPSYEQYF; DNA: TGTGCCAGCAGTTTAGCGGGAGGGCCCTCCTACGAGCAGTACTTC
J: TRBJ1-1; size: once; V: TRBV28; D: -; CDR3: CASSSGHTGRGNTEAFF; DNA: TGTGCCAGCAGTTCAGGACATACCGGCCGGGGGAACACTGAAGCTTTCTTT
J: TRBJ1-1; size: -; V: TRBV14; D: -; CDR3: CASRGWDTEAFF; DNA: TGTGCCAGCAGAGGGTGGGACACTGAAGCTTTCTTT
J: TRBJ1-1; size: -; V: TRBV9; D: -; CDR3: CASSAIQGREAFF; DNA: TGTGCCAGCAGCGCGATACAGGGTCGGGAAGCTTTCTTT
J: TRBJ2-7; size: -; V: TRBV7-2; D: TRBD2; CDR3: CASSLLAASQYF; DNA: TGTGCCAGCAGCTTACTAGCGGCCTCGCAGTACTTC
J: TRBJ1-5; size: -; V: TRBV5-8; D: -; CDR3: CASSSWGGNYHSNQPQHF; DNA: TGTGCCAGCAGCTCCTGGGGGGGGAACTACCATAGCAATCAGCCCCAGCATTTT
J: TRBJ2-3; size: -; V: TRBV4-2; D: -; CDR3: CASSQDLGGRIDTQYF; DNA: TGTGCCAGCAGCCAAGATTTGGGGGGGCGCATAGATACGCAGTATTTT
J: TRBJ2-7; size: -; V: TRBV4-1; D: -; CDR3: CASSPAGLGSYEQYF; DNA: TGCGCCAGCAGCCCGGCCGGGTTGGGCTCCTACGAGCAGTACTTC
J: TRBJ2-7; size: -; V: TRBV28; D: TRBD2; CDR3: CASSLHTSGSPYF; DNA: TGTGCCAGCAGTTTACACACTAGCGGGAGTCCGTACTTC
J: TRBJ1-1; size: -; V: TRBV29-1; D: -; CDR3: CSVVRVNTEAFF; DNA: TGCAGCGTTGTTCGGGTAAACACTGAAGCTTTCTTT
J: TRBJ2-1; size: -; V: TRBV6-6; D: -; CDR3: CASSYSIAGWDHEQFF; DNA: TGTGCCAGCAGTTACTCGATAGCAGGGTGGGACCATGAGCAGTTCTTC
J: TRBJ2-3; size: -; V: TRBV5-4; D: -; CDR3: CASTGAATTDTQYF; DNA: TGTGCCAGCACCGGGGCAGCAACCACAGATACGCAGTATTTT
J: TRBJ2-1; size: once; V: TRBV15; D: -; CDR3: CATSVRQAVRSAYNEQFF; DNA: TGTGCCACCAGCGTCAGACAAGCCGTCCGGAGTGCCTACAATGAGCAGTTCTTC
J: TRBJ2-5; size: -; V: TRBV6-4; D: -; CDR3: CASTPEGSKETQYF; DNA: TGTGCCAGCACTCCGGAGGGGTCAAAAGAGACCCAGTACTTC
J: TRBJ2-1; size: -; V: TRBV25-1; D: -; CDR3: CASSDAGYNEQFF; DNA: TGTGCCAGCAGTGACGCAGGCTACAATGAGCAGTTCTTC
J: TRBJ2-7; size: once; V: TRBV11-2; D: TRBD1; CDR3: CASSNMDRGIEQYF; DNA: TGTGCCAGCAGCAATATGGACAGGGGGATCGAGCAGTACTTC
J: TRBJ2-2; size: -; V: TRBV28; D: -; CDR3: CASSFSVNTGELFF; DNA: TGTGCCAGCAGTTTCTCCGTGAACACCGGGGAGCTGTTTTTT
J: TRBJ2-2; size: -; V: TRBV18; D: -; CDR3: CASSPPSHPLNTGELFF; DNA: TGTGCCAGCTCACCACCATCGCATCCACTGAACACCGGGGAGCTGTTTTTT
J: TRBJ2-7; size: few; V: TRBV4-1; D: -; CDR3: CASSPLDRDIYEQYF; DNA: TGCGCCAGCAGCCCCCTAGATCGGGACATCTACGAGCAGTACTTC
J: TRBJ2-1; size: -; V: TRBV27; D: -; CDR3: CASSNGAPRGNEQFF; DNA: TGTGCCAGCAGCAATGGGGCCCCAAGAGGAAATGAGCAGTTCTTC
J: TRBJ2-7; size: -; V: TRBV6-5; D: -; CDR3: CASFRANGYEQYF; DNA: TGTGCCAGCTTCAGGGCCAACGGTTACGAGCAGTACTTC
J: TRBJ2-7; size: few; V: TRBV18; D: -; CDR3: CASSPQSYEQYF; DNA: TGTGCCAGCTCACCTCAGAGCTACGAGCAGTACTTC
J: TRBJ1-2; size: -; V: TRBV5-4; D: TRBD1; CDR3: CASSLARDRRNYGYTF; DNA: TGTGCCAGCAGCTTGGCCAGGGACAGGCGAAACTATGGCTACACCTTC
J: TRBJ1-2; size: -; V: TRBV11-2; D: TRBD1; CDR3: CASSLAPFGTGGDNYGYTF; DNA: TGTGCCAGCAGCTTAGCCCCCTTCGGGACAGGGGGCGATAACTATGGCTACACCTTC
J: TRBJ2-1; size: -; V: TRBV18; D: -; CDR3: CASSPGQGEHEQFF; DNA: TGTGCCAGCTCACCAGGGCAGGGTGAACATGAGCAGTTCTTC
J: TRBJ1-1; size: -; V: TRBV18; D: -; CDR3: CASSIGGTPEAFF; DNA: TGTGCCAGCTCCATAGGGGGAACCCCTGAAGCTTTCTTT
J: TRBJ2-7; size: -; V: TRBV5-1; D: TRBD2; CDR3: CASSLAGRDSYEQYF; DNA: TGCGCCAGCAGCTTGGCTGGGAGGGACTCCTACGAGCAGTACTTC
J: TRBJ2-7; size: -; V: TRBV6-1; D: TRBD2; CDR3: CASSEVTGLAGGLREQYF; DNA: TGTGCCAGCAGTGAAGTAACGGGACTAGCGGGAGGGCTTAGGGAGCAGTACTTC
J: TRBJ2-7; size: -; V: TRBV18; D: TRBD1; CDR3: CASSKQGAQYEQYF; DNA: TGTGCCAGCTCAAAACAGGGGGCGCAGTACGAGCAGTACTTC
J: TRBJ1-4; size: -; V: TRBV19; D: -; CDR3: CASSMRQQNEKLFF; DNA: TGTGCCAGTAGTATGCGGCAGCAGAATGAAAAACTGTTTTTT
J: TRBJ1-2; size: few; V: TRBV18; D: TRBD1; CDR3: CASSPEDRGYGYTF; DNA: TGTGCCAGCTCACCTGAGGACAGGGGCTATGGCTACACCTTC
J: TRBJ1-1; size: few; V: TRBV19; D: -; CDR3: CASKDEGREAFF; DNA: TGTGCCAGTAAGGATGAGGGCAGAGAAGCTTTCTTT
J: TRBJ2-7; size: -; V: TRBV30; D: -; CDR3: CAWSVGVGGQYF; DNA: TGTGCCTGGAGTGTAGGGGTCGGCGGGCAGTACTTC
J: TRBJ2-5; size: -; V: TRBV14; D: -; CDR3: CASSHEGFRQETQYF; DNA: TGTGCCAGCAGCCATGAAGGGTTCCGACAAGAGACCCAGTACTTC